The sample holds many counts of the clone carrying this T cell receptor beta chain. The sample originates from a study of T cell repertoires in cytomegalovirus infection. Each CDR3 protein is one row after TCRdb ran MiXCR on the reads. This table holds roughly 280,000 distinct CDR3 sequences, roughly an eighth found once. The CDR3 runs 12 residues. The V end lost 7 bases, the J end lost 2 bases, and 6 bases lay between the germline ends. Specimen: PBMCs. The TCR originated in a human donor in good health (CMV status not recorded). Some clones in this sample may be carry-over from other donors' samples. The gene calls are TRBV12-3 or TRBV12-4 and TRBJ1-3; D is unclear. CDR3 loop: CASTRAGNTIYF. DNA for the CDR3: TGTGCCAGCACCCGGGCTGGAAACACCATATATTTT.